The clone carrying this TCR beta chain was counted a few times. Its cognate antigen is unknown. The data were taken from a study of T cells after yellow fever vaccination. TCRdb called the 5' RACE reads again in MiXCR, with one record for every CDR3 protein. The table has about 630,000 distinct CDR3 sequences, over 9% seen once; the top ten hold approximately 15%. Study-wide findings and caveats: Booster sampling recovered most clones from primary vaccination (under 98% CD4, around 90% CD8).

Deletions cut 1 base from V and 7 bases from J, with 13 bases between. This CDR3 is built from 14 residues. CDR1 SQVTM and CDR2 ANQGSEA come from the germline V gene. The sequencing here drew on PBMCs, taken on the day of the yellow fever booster vaccination. The chain links TRBV29-1 to TRBJ1-4; D remains unclear. This receptor was taken from a young man who received the YFV17D yellow fever vaccine. The CDR3 reads CSVEGQARGEKLFF. CDR3 coding DNA: TGCAGCGTTGAAGGTCAGGCGCGCGGTGAAAAACTGTTTTTT.